This TCR beta chain derives from a study of blood T cell repertoires in COVID-19. Across about two dozen US areas, participants ranged in age from 18 to 89 years. Germline CDR1 is SGHRS and CDR2 is YFSETQ. Losses at the gene ends were 4 bases for V and 4 bases for J; bases not matched to a gene: 6. This CDR3 comprises 14 residues. The protocol was immunoSEQ multiplex PCR, while the TCRdb copy is restricted to in-frame clones and leaves out a portion. The repertoire holds 300,000 to 400,000 clones, with roughly nine tenths as singletons. The rearrangement uses TRBV5-1 and TRBJ1-1; 8 positions match TRBD1. Specimen: PBMCs or T cells enriched from blood (not recorded which). The origin of this receptor is a woman aged 30 to 39 who had been exposed to COVID-19. The CDR3 coding sequence is TGCGCCAGCAGCGCGAGACAGGGGAGCACTGAAGCTTTCTTT. Residues: CASSARQGSTEAFF.